One and the same sample provided the 21 T cell receptor beta chains below, sequenced in a study of blood T cell repertoires in COVID-19. The method was immunoSEQ multiplex PCR; TCRdb's version includes in-frame clones alone and lacks a portion of them. The sample has about 110,000 clones; around 81% are singletons. Material for sequencing was peripheral blood. Receptors were obtained from a human donor in a cohort sampled during active or convalescent COVID-19.

The J gene is TRBJ1-5, the V gene TRBV6-6, with 7 bases identical to TRBD1. The germline CDR1 and CDR2 sequences are MNHNY and SVGAGI (reference sequence). Trimming cost V 5 bases and J 5 bases; bases outside gene matches: 3. CDR3 size: 13 residues. CDR3 sequence reads: CASSRQGDQPQHF. The CDR3, as DNA: TGTGCCAGCAGTCGACAGGGCGATCAGCCCCAGCATTTT.

This rearrangement joins TRBV27 to TRBJ2-7; unclear D gene. V lost 6 bases and J lost 2, with 14 bases in between. This CDR3 is 14 amino acids long. Germline V gene data show CDR1 as MNHEY and CDR2 as SMNVEV (reference sequence). The CDR3 DNA reads TGTGCCAGCAGCCCATACACGAACCCCTACGAGCAGTACTTC. It translates to CASSPYTNPYEQYF.

This clone has a handful of counts. This chain joins TRBV4-2 and TRBJ2-6, with 12 bases that match TRBD1. Germline-derived CDR1 and CDR2 are LGHNA and YNFKEQ. This CDR3 contains 19 residues. J gave up 2 bases and V 2 bases, and 7 bases lay outside the gene matches. CDR3 nucleotides: TGTGCCAGCAGCCAAAGGGGACAGGGGGCCGGAGCTGGGGCCAACGTCCTGACTTTC. Translation gives CASSQRGQGAGAGANVLTF.

V is TRBV11-2 and J is TRBJ1-2; TRBD1 aligns across 8 bases. The germline V gene encodes CDR1 SGHAT and CDR2 FQNNGV. With 3 bases clipped from V and 8 bases from J, the junction kept 14 bases outside the gene matches. This CDR3 contains 16 residues. The CDR3 here is CASSLTGVDSLRGYTF. The CDR3 DNA follows: TGTGCCAGCAGCTTGACAGGGGTGGACTCTCTTAGGGGCTACACCTTC.

V usage is TRBV27 and J usage is TRBJ1-2, with D perhaps TRBD1 (5 bases). The CDR3 runs 14 residues. Germline CDR1 MNHEY, CDR2 SMNVEV (reference sequence). Trimming shortened V by 2 bases and J by 3 bases, and 10 bases separated the two germline ends. The CDR3 sequence: CASSLSGGYYGYTF. In nucleotides, the CDR3 is TGTGCCAGCAGTTTAAGTGGGGGGTACTATGGCTACACCTTC.

The rearrangement uses TRBV3-1 (or the pseudogene TRBV3-2) and TRBJ1-2, with D possibly matching TRBD1 (6 bases). V was clipped by 6 bases and J by 2 bases, with 22 bases between them. CDR1 and CDR2 (germline): LGHDT, YNNKEL (reference sequence). There are 17 residues in the CDR3. CDR3 nucleotides: TGTGCCAGCAGATTCGGGCCCGGGACACCGAACAACTATGGCTACACCTTC. As protein: CASRFGPGTPNNYGYTF.

The rearrangement joins TRBV15 to TRBJ2-7, with TRBD2 matching over 10 bases. The CDR3 totals 14 residues. Unmatched junction bases numbered 4, after V lost 4 bases and J lost 4 bases. Germline V gene sequence: CDR1 LNHNV, CDR2 YYDKDF (reference sequence). The CDR3 DNA follows: TGTGCCACCAGCAAGGGACTAGCGCGTTACGAGCAGTACTTC. It codes for CATSKGLARYEQYF.

The chain combines TRBV6-6 with TRBJ1-6; D remains unclear. Deletions cut 3 bases from V and 9 bases from J, with 6 bases between. From germline, CDR1 is MNHNY and CDR2 SVGAGI (reference sequence). This CDR3 has 12 amino acids. The CDR3 nucleotides read TGTGCCAGCAGTTATTCATCTTCACCCCTCCACTTT. It yields the protein CASSYSSSPLHF.

The rearrangement joins TRBV3-1 (or the pseudogene TRBV3-2) to TRBJ2-7; maybe TRBD2 (6 bases). V was shortened by 2 bases and J by 7 bases, with 18 bases between the two germline ends. Germline V gene data show CDR1 as LGHDT and CDR2 as YNNKEL (reference sequence). This CDR3 is built from 15 residues. In nucleotides, the CDR3 is TGTGCCAGCAGCCAACATTGGCAGTGGGAGGCGGAGCAGTACTTC. Amino acid sequence: CASSQHWQWEAEQYF.

V is TRBV19 and J is TRBJ2-3; tentative D call: TRBD2 (7 bases). V was trimmed by 3 bases and J by 0 bases, leaving 13 bases between them. The CDR3 loop spans 16 amino acids. The germline CDR1 and CDR2 sequences are LNHDA and SQIVND (reference sequence). As DNA, the CDR3 is TGTGCCAGTAGTATTGATCGGGGGGCGAGCACAGATACGCAGTATTTT. This codes for CASSIDRGASTDTQYF.

The gene calls are TRBV7-2 and TRBJ2-5, with 11 bases lining up with TRBD2. CDR3 length: 17 residues. Germline V lookup: CDR1 SGHTA, CDR2 FQGNSA. The J segment lost 0 bases and the V segment lost 5 bases, leaving 8 bases of the junction unmatched. The CDR3 loop reads CASSLGLAGGHQETQYF. CDR3 coding DNA: TGTGCCAGCAGCCTAGGGCTAGCGGGAGGCCACCAAGAGACCCAGTACTTC.

This chain connects TRBV6-6 to TRBJ1-5; 8 nucleotides match TRBD1. The junction had 8 bases not matched to a gene; V was cut back by 2 bases and J by 5 bases. The CDR3 covers 16 residues. The germline gives CDR1 MNHNY, CDR2 SVGAGI (reference sequence). The CDR3 loop reads CASSYTTGVTDQPQHF. The CDR3 bases are TGTGCCAGCAGTTACACGACAGGGGTGACTGATCAGCCCCAGCATTTT.

This clone was counted a few times. The chain is built from TRBV7-9 and TRBJ1-4, with D perhaps TRBD1 (6 bases). CDR1 is SEHNR, CDR2 FQNEAQ, per germline (reference sequence). Trimming pared 0 bases from V and 8 bases from J, leaving 13 bases between. This CDR3 has 15 amino acids. The CDR3 nucleotides read TGTGCCAGCAGCTTAGCTCAGGGGTGGAAGGAAAAACTGTTTTTT. As protein: CASSLAQGWKEKLFF.

V usage is TRBV18 and J usage is TRBJ2-5; no reliable D call. This CDR3 has 14 amino acids. Trimming shortened V by 3 bases and J by 5 bases, and 13 bases separated the two germline ends. Germline assignment: CDR1 KGHSH and CDR2 LQKENI. CDR3 protein: CASSPLLSEETQYF. The CDR3 region has the DNA TGTGCCAGCTCACCCCTGTTGTCGGAGGAGACCCAGTACTTC.

The chain links TRBV6-1 to TRBJ1-1; TRBD1 might be the D (6 bases). V shed 4 bases and J shed 1 base, with 16 bases lying between them. The CDR3 loop spans 16 amino acids. Germline CDR1 MNHNS, CDR2 SASEGT. The CDR3 nucleotides are TGTGCCAGCAGTGCAGGGACCAGGGGTGGGAACACTGAAGCTTTCTTT. Its protein is CASSAGTRGGNTEAFF.

This clone has at least ten counts. The V call is TRBV7-6, the J call TRBJ2-2; 10 nucleotides line up with TRBD2. With V trimmed by 5 bases and J by 8 bases, 8 bases remained unmatched. The CDR3 length is 15 residues. Germline V gene lookup returns CDR1 SGHVS and CDR2 FNYEAQ. CDR3 loop: CASSRTSGTSGELFF. The CDR3 DNA follows: TGTGCCAGCAGCCGGACTAGCGGCACTAGTGGGGAGCTGTTTTTT.

The chain joins TRBV27 to TRBJ2-4; 10 nucleotides agree with TRBD2. There are 18 residues in the CDR3. The V and J ends lost 0 bases and 1 base, in that order; junction bases with no gene match: 6. The germline V gene encodes CDR1 MNHEY and CDR2 SMNVEV (reference sequence). CDR3 loop: CASSLSGNSGRAKNIQYF. The DNA of the CDR3 is TGTGCCAGCAGTTTATCGGGTAATAGCGGGAGGGCCAAAAACATTCAGTACTTC.

The rearrangement links TRBV7-2 to TRBJ1-1; D not resolved. The V end was cut by 0 bases, the J end by 0 bases, with 11 bases between. This CDR3 comprises 16 residues. The V gene's germline CDR1 is SGHTA and CDR2 FQGNSA. CDR3 loop: CASSLASGGLNTEAFF. CDR3 nucleotides: TGTGCCAGCAGCTTAGCATCCGGCGGGTTGAACACTGAAGCTTTCTTT.

This sequence joins TRBV2 and TRBJ2-1; 11 bases align to TRBD2. CDR3 length: 16 residues. CDR1 is SNHLY and CDR2 is FYNNEI in the germline V gene. Trimming at V came to 3 bases and at J to 8 bases, leaving 9 bases not matched to a gene. The CDR3: CASSESASGRLYEQFF. DNA of the CDR3: TGTGCCAGCAGTGAGTCGGCTAGCGGGAGGCTGTATGAGCAGTTCTTC.

The gene calls are TRBV4-3 and TRBJ2-6; D not resolved. Trimming took 8 bases from V and 0 from J, leaving 5 bases between them. The CDR3 totals 13 residues. Germline V lookup: CDR1 LGHNA, CDR2 YSLEER. The CDR3: CASRSSGANVLTF. The CDR3 DNA reads TGCGCCAGCCGCAGCTCTGGGGCCAACGTCCTGACTTTC.

The CDR3 bases are TGTGCCAGCAGACCAAAGCGGGGGGCCAACACCGGGGAGCTGTTTTTT. Translated: CASRPKRGANTGELFF. The chain couples TRBV3-1 (or the pseudogene TRBV3-2) to TRBJ2-2; the match to TRBD2 covers 9 bases. The CDR3 runs 16 residues. With 6 bases clipped from V and 2 bases from J, the junction kept 7 bases outside the gene matches. The germline gives CDR1 LGHDT, CDR2 YNNKEL (reference sequence).